A selection of T cell receptor beta chains follows, all from one sample in a study of blood T cell repertoires in COVID-19. The table came from immunoSEQ multiplex PCR; TCRdb's copy has only in-frame clones and leaves some out. Altogether about 320,000 clones are present, 90% being singletons, with the ten largest covering around 2.5%. The specimen was PBMCs or T cells enriched from blood (not recorded which). The receptors stem from a man aged 55 to 70 who had recovered from COVID-19. Each CDR3 is given with its conserved first and last residue. D genes are given only for firm matches. Clone size appears in some rows only: once, few, many, or a class for an expanded clone.

TRBV15,TRBJ1-5,-,-,CATSRDLPGFGNQPQHF,TGTGCCACCAGCAGAGATTTGCCAGGGTTTGGCAATCAGCCCCAGCATTTT
TRBV9,TRBJ2-3,-,-,CASSVATDTQYF,TGTGCCAGCAGCGTAGCGACAGATACGCAGTATTTT
TRBV5-1,TRBJ2-1,-,-,CASSLGRGNEQFF,TGCGCCAGCAGCTTGGGAAGGGGGAATGAGCAGTTCTTC
TRBV4-2,TRBJ2-3,-,-,CASSQDVGHTDTQYF,TGTGCCAGCAGCCAAGATGTTGGGCACACAGATACGCAGTATTTT
TRBV27,TRBJ2-2,-,TRBD2,CASRASGMTGELFF,TGTGCCAGCAGGGCTAGCGGGATGACCGGGGAGCTGTTTTTT
TRBV7-9,TRBJ1-1,-,-,CASSFPGGGASTEAFF,TGTGCCAGCAGCTTCCCTGGTGGAGGGGCAAGCACTGAAGCTTTCTTT
TRBV2,TRBJ1-4,-,TRBD1,CASKTGTGATNEKLFF,TGTGCCAGCAAAACTGGGACAGGGGCAACTAATGAAAAACTGTTTTTT
TRBV3-1/TRBV3-2,TRBJ2-1,-,TRBD2,CASSSKTPSRGGRAVRQFF,TGTGCCAGCAGCTCCAAGACCCCATCGCGTGGCGGGAGGGCCGTTCGGCAGTTCTTC
TRBV6-1,TRBJ1-5,-,-,CASSEARNQPQHF,TGTGCCAGCAGTGAAGCGCGTAATCAGCCCCAGCATTTT
TRBV4-1,TRBJ1-2,-,-,CASSQLPGSNYGYTF,TGCGCCAGCAGCCAGCTCCCCGGTTCGAACTATGGCTACACCTTC
TRBV11-3,TRBJ1-2,-,-,CASSLEVAPSNYGYTF,TGTGCCAGCAGCTTAGAGGTAGCCCCGAGTAACTATGGCTACACCTTC
TRBV3-1/TRBV3-2,TRBJ1-1,-,TRBD1,CASSQLFQGAKTEAFF,TGTGCCAGCAGCCAACTATTCCAGGGGGCGAAGACTGAAGCTTTCTTT
TRBV5-5,TRBJ2-1,-,-,CASRVRTPSYNEQFF,TGTGCCAGCAGGGTCAGGACACCCTCCTACAATGAGCAGTTCTTC
TRBV5-1,TRBJ2-2,-,-,CASSLGGAPPTGELFF,TGCGCCAGCAGCTTGGGGGGAGCCCCCCCCACCGGGGAGCTGTTTTTT
TRBV12-3/TRBV12-4,TRBJ2-1,once,-,CASSLVRNEQFF,TGTGCCAGCAGTTTAGTTCGGAATGAGCAGTTCTTC
TRBV18,TRBJ1-5,once,TRBD1,CASSADRGSNQPQHF,TGTGCCAGCTCAGCCGACAGGGGAAGCAATCAGCCCCAGCATTTT
TRBV4-1,TRBJ1-5,-,TRBD1,CASSVGQTPNQPQHF,TGCGCCAGCAGCGTGGGACAGACCCCTAATCAGCCCCAGCATTTT
TRBV18,TRBJ1-3,-,-,CASSPLSRGKTRAGIYF,TGTGCCAGCTCACCACTTTCGAGGGGGAAAACGCGGGCCGGCATATATTTT